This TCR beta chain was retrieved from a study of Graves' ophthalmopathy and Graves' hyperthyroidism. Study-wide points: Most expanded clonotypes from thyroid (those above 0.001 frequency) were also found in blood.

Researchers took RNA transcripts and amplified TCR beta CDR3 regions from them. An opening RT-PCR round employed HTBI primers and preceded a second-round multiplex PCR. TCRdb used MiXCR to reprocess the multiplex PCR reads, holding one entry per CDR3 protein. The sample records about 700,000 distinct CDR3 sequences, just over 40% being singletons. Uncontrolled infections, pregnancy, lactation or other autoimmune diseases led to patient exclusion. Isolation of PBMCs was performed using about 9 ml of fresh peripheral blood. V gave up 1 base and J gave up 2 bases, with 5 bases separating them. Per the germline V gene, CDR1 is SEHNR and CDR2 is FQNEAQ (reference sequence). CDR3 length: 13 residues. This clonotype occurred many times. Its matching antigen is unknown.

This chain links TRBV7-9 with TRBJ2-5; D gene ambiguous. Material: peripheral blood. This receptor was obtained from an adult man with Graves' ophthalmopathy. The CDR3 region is CASSLDNQETQYF. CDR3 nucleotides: TGTGCCAGCAGCTTAGACAATCAAGAGACCCAGTACTTC.